This T cell receptor beta chain was documented in a study of blood T cell repertoires in COVID-19. Some clones are missing from TCRdb's copy, which holds only in-frame ones; the method was immunoSEQ multiplex PCR. Found here are a few hundred thousand clones, 84% of them singletons; the top ten hold roughly 2.4%. This CDR3 comprises 14 residues. CDR1 SGHKS and CDR2 YYEKEE come from the germline V gene (reference sequence). The V gene lost 3 bases and the J gene lost 5 bases, with 14 bases spanning the gap. The clonotype was recovered from a woman in her fifties or sixties with acute or convalescent COVID-19. Material for sequencing was peripheral blood. The chain has TRBV5-5 and TRBJ1-1; D is uncertain. The CDR3 loop is CASSSVPTGTEAFF. The CDR3 coding sequence is TGTGCCAGCAGCTCGGTGCCGACGGGGACTGAAGCTTTCTTT.